This TCR beta chain originates from a study of radiation and T cells in renal cell carcinoma. Study observations and caveats: In blood, top tumor clones expanded by 2 weeks, shrinking by 4. Without pretreatment biopsies, baseline tumor clonotype presence was undetermined.

The method was immunoSEQ multiplex PCR; TCRdb's version includes in-frame clones alone and lacks a portion of them. The sample carries about 4,300 clones, roughly 60% recorded once. In the case of this clone: What it recognizes is unknown.

Documented treatment: 15 Gy SBRT to primary tumor, nephrectomy 4 weeks later. This clonotype originated in a woman aged 55-70 years with renal cell carcinoma. The material sequenced was tumor tissue, taken from a patient whose treatment included radiotherapy and nephrectomy.

CDR3 coding DNA: TGTGCCAGCTCACCACCGGGGTGGAACACTGAAGCTTTCTTT. It codes for CASSPPGWNTEAFF. This chain uses TRBV18 with TRBJ1-1; D unresolved. The length of the CDR3 is 14 residues. Per germline, CDR1 KGHSH and CDR2 LQKENI. V lost 0 bases and J 1 base, leaving 6 bases between the germline ends.